The 30 T cell receptor beta chains reported below all come from one sample, sequenced in a study of human T cells and chemical hapten exposure. Indicated time point: patch test 3, about 24 weeks after DPC sensitization. This sample's treatment: therapeutic diphenylcyclopropenone sensitization with weekly scalp DPC. TCRdb reprocessed the RACE reads via MiXCR and lists one record per CDR3 protein. Here the sample spans more than 150,000 distinct CDR3 sequences, around 23% being singletons. This material consisted of whole blood, taken in connection with sensitization to the hapten diphenylcyclopropenone (DPC). These receptors originate from a woman aged 40-49 years with alopecia areata. Some clones in this sample may be carry-over from other donors' samples.

The rearrangement uses TRBV20-1 and TRBJ2-7, with D possibly called TRBD1 or TRBD2 (6 bases each). Looked up from germline, CDR1 is DFQATT and CDR2 is SNEGSKA (reference sequence). Trimming took off 1 base at V and 0 bases at J, with 13 bases between the two ends. The CDR3 extends over 15 amino acids. The CDR3 spells CSARGGAGFSYEQYF. CDR3 coding DNA: TGCAGTGCTAGAGGGGGGGCGGGGTTCTCCTACGAGCAGTACTTC.

The gene calls are TRBV5-1 and TRBJ2-7, with D perhaps being TRBD1 or TRBD2 (5 bases each). The CDR3 consists of 15 residues. Germline lookup yields CDR1 SGHRS and CDR2 YFSETQ. V lost 0 bases, J lost 2 bases, and 12 bases lay in between. CDR3 loop: CASSLVGDPAYEQYF. CDR3 coding DNA: TGCGCCAGCAGCTTGGTGGGGGACCCAGCCTACGAGCAGTACTTC. The whole variable domain, remainder taken from reference TRBV5-1 and TRBJ2-7, is KAGVTQTPRYLIKTRGQQVTLSCSPISGHRSVSWYQQTPGQGLQFLFEYFSETQRNKGNFPGRFSGRQFSNSRSEMNVSTLELGDSALYLCASSLVGDPAYEQYFGPGTRLTVT.

This clonotype was counted ten times or more. The V gene is TRBV28, the J gene TRBJ1-5; the D is unclear. Germline values: CDR1 MDHEN, CDR2 SYDVKM. V was cut by 5 bases and J by 0 bases, with 14 bases left in between. The CDR3 loop spans 16 amino acids. CDR3 DNA sequence: TGTGCCAGCAGTCCTAAGGGTGGGTTTAGCAATCAGCCCCAGCATTTT. Translated, it gives CASSPKGGFSNQPQHF.

This clonotype appeared a few times. The chain employs TRBV7-2 and TRBJ2-1, with TRBD1 identical over 8 bases. The ends lost 3 bases at V and 0 bases at J; junction bases unmatched: 1. Germline V gene data show CDR1 as SGHTA and CDR2 as FQGNSA. This CDR3 contains 15 residues. DNA of the CDR3: TGTGCCAGCAGCTTGGACAGGGACTCCTACAATGAGCAGTTCTTC. It codes for CASSLDRDSYNEQFF.

The J gene is TRBJ2-2, the V gene TRBV11-2, with no clear D. The CDR3 runs 14 residues. The ends were cut back, 4 bases at V and 0 bases at J, with 6 bases in the middle. CDR1 and CDR2 from the germline V gene are SGHAT and FQNNGV. The CDR3 sequence: CASSSHTNTGELFF. CDR3 nucleotides: TGTGCCAGCAGCTCGCACACGAACACCGGGGAGCTGTTTTTT.

This rearrangement joins TRBV11-1 to TRBJ2-4; either TRBD1 or TRBD2 may fit D (5 bases each). This CDR3 is built from 19 residues. CDR1 and CDR2 (germline): SGHAT, FQDESV (reference sequence). Trimming took 3 bases from V and 2 from J, leaving 23 bases between them. The CDR3 here is CASSLGGSQGVRPKNIQYF. CDR3 nucleotide sequence: TGTGCCAGCAGCTTGGGCGGGTCTCAAGGGGTGAGGCCCAAAAACATTCAGTACTTC.

DNA of the CDR3: TGTGCCATCAGTGTGGCTAGCGGACCCTACAATGAGCAGTTCTTC. This sequence encodes CAISVASGPYNEQFF. The chain is built from TRBV10-3 and TRBJ2-1; 7 nucleotides align to TRBD2. This CDR3 region has 15 residues. Germline V lookup: CDR1 ENHRY, CDR2 SYGVKD. Trimming at V came to 4 bases and at J to 2 bases, leaving 5 bases not matched to a gene.

The chain has TRBV20-1 and TRBJ2-1; weak D call: TRBD1 (6 bases). Germline lookup yields CDR1 DFQATT and CDR2 SNEGSKA (reference sequence). The ends were cut back, 2 bases at V and 0 bases at J, with 14 bases in the middle. This CDR3 comprises 16 residues. DNA for the CDR3: TGCAGTGCTAGACCTCCGACAGGCCGCTCCTACAATGAGCAGTTCTTC. It is translated as CSARPPTGRSYNEQFF.

V is TRBV7-2 and J is TRBJ2-7; D gene unclear. This CDR3 region has 13 residues. Trimming left V 5 bases short and J 3 bases short, with 11 bases between. Germline CDR1 is SGHTA and CDR2 is FQGNSA. The CDR3 nucleotides read TGTGCCAGCAGCCAGGCGCTGAACTACGAGCAGTACTTC. Translated: CASSQALNYEQYF. Full variable domain (missing parts from reference TRBV7-2 and TRBJ2-7): GAGVSQSPSNKVTEKGKDVELRCDPISGHTALYWYRQSLGQGLEFLIYFQGNSAPDKSGLPSDRFSAERTGGSVSTLTIQRTQQEDSAVYLCASSQALNYEQYFGPGTRLTVT.

V gene TRBV20-1 combines with J gene TRBJ2-2, with D perhaps assigned TRBD1 or TRBD2 (6 bases each). This CDR3 has 17 amino acids. The V end was cut by 6 bases, the J end by 5 bases, with 25 bases between. Germline lookup yields CDR1 DFQATT and CDR2 SNEGSKA (reference sequence). The CDR3 DNA follows: TGCAGTGCCTTCTCCTCGGGGGCGCGGGTGGGGACCGGGGAGCTGTTTTTT. Encoded protein: CSAFSSGARVGTGELFF.

This clonotype has a single count. The J gene is TRBJ1-3, the V gene TRBV5-1; no firm D call. Trimming left V 0 bases short and J 6 bases short, with 7 bases between. This CDR3 comprises 13 residues. In germline, CDR1 is SGHRS, CDR2 YFSETQ. CDR3: CASSLGFENTIYF. In DNA form, the CDR3 reads TGCGCCAGCAGCTTGGGGTTCGAAAACACCATATATTTT.

The sample holds many counts of this clonotype. V and J are TRBV6-6 and TRBJ2-7; no clear D gene. Trimming left V 4 bases short and J 0 bases short, with 10 bases between. The CDR3 is 14 residues long. Germline V gene data show CDR1 as MNHNY and CDR2 as SVGAGI (reference sequence). The DNA of the CDR3 is TGTGCCAGCAGTTTAGGTGCTAACTCCTACGAGCAGTACTTC. This gives the protein CASSLGANSYEQYF.

The chain couples TRBV12-3 or TRBV12-4 to TRBJ2-1; 10 nucleotides line up with TRBD2. This CDR3 contains 15 residues. The trim removed 5 bases at V and 8 bases at J, leaving 9 bases unmatched. CDR3 bases: TGTGCCAGCAGTGCGAGCGGGAGGGCTTTGTATGAGCAGTTCTTC. Amino acid sequence: CASSASGRALYEQFF.

V and J are TRBV6-2 or TRBV6-3 and TRBJ2-2; 10 bases match TRBD2. The V and J ends lost 7 bases and 7 bases, in that order; junction bases with no gene match: 15. Per the germline V gene, CDR1 is MNHEY and CDR2 is SVGEGT. CDR3 length equals 17 residues. This CDR3 is CASTPTRLAGVDGELFF. The CDR3 region has the DNA TGTGCCAGCACTCCAACGCGTCTAGCGGGAGTCGACGGGGAGCTGTTTTTT.

The gene calls are TRBV6-4 and TRBJ2-3; the D gene is possibly TRBD2 (6 bases). The germline V gene encodes CDR1 MRHNA and CDR2 SNTAGT. The V gene lost 0 bases and the J gene lost 2 bases, with 9 bases spanning the gap. The CDR3 covers 15 residues. CDR3 loop: CASSDSRDPTDTQYF. The DNA for the CDR3 is TGTGCCAGCAGTGACTCGCGGGACCCCACAGATACGCAGTATTTT.

The chain couples TRBV7-3 to TRBJ2-3, with D possibly TRBD2 on 6 matching bases. The CDR3 loop spans 17 amino acids. CDR1 is SGHTA, CDR2 FQGTGA, per germline. Trimming took off 1 base at V and 0 bases at J, with 14 bases between the two ends. CDR3 amino acids: CASSLRGGNPSTDTQYF. CDR3 bases: TGTGCCAGCAGCTTAAGGGGCGGGAATCCTAGCACAGATACGCAGTATTTT.

This chain links TRBV29-1 with TRBJ1-2; 8 bases map to TRBD1. The CDR3 contains 12 residues. CDR1 and CDR2 (germline): SQVTM, ANQGSEA. Trimming took 8 bases from V and 7 from J; bases not matched to a gene: 9. The CDR3 reads CSSSYRGGGYTF. In nucleotides, the CDR3 is TGCAGCTCCTCCTACAGGGGGGGTGGCTACACCTTC. The full variable domain, rest sourced from reference TRBV29-1 and TRBJ1-2, is SAVISQKPSRDICQRGTSLTIQCQVDSQVTMMFWYRQQPGQSLTLIATANQGSEATYESGFVIDKFPISRPNLTFSTLTVSNMSPEDSSIYLCSSSYRGGGYTFGSGTRLTVV.

At least ten counts were recorded for this clonotype. This chain joins TRBV5-5 and TRBJ2-1; D is perhaps TRBD1 (6 bases). Germline values: CDR1 SGHKS, CDR2 YYEKEE (reference sequence). V was trimmed by 6 bases and J by 5 bases, leaving 18 bases between them. This CDR3 contains 15 residues. In nucleotides, the CDR3 is TGTGCCAGCAACTCCGAGAGGACAGTCCACAATGAGCAGTTCTTC. This translates into CASNSERTVHNEQFF.

The chain employs TRBV7-2 and TRBJ2-1; D is unresolved. The CDR3 extends over 13 amino acids. The V gene lost 5 bases and the J gene lost 10 bases, with 15 bases spanning the gap. CDR1 SGHTA and CDR2 FQGNSA come from the germline V gene. CDR3 bases: TGTGCCAGCAGCACCGACTGGTACGGGGAGCAGTTCTTC. It yields the protein CASSTDWYGEQFF.

This clonotype has more than one count but fewer than ten. The chain joins TRBV5-6 to TRBJ1-1, with 7 positions matching TRBD1. The CDR3 has 13 residues. Germline loops: CDR1 SGHDT, CDR2 YYEEEE. After removal of 10 bases from V and 5 bases from J, the junction contained 11 bases not matched to a gene. The CDR3 here is CASLPGGGTEAFF. CDR3 sequence (DNA): TGTGCCTCCCTTCCAGGGGGAGGTACTGAAGCTTTCTTT.

This chain uses TRBV27 with TRBJ2-2; 7 bases agree with TRBD2. CDR3 size: 15 residues. Germline CDR1 and CDR2: MNHEY and SMNVEV (reference sequence). Trimming removed 4 bases from V and 4 bases from J; junction bases left unmatched: 6. CDR3 in amino acids: CASSWGVAGTGELFF. The CDR3 DNA sequence: TGTGCCAGCAGTTGGGGAGTAGCGGGCACCGGGGAGCTGTTTTTT.

The rearrangement links TRBV7-6 to TRBJ2-7; 15 bases match TRBD2. CDR3 length equals 16 residues. Trimming removed 4 bases from V and 4 bases from J; junction bases left unmatched: 5. Germline-derived CDR1 and CDR2 are SGHVS and FNYEAQ. CDR3 loop: CASSSQGTSGRYEQYF. CDR3 nucleotides: TGTGCCAGCAGCTCCCAAGGGACTAGCGGGAGGTACGAGCAGTACTTC.

In its sample, this clonotype was seen many times. The chain combines TRBV15 with TRBJ2-4, with D unresolved. The germline V and J ends were trimmed by 5 bases and 6 bases, with 14 bases remaining between them. CDR3 length: 14 amino acids. Germline V CDR1 and CDR2: LNHNV, YYDKDF (reference sequence). CDR3 nucleotides: TGTGCCACCAGCCCGTCCCGGGTCGGAAACATTCAGTACTTC. It codes for CATSPSRVGNIQYF.

The CDR3 bases are TGTGCCAGCAACAACGGGGGACAGGGGGCCGCTGGGGCCAACGTCCTGACTTTC. Encoded protein: CASNNGGQGAAGANVLTF. The chain has TRBV6-1 and TRBJ2-6, with 12 bases aligning to TRBD1. Germline V CDR1 and CDR2: MNHNS, SASEGT. J was trimmed by 2 bases and V by 7 bases; bases with no gene match: 9. This CDR3 is 18 amino acids long.

The V gene is TRBV5-6, the J gene TRBJ2-1; D unclear. Germline V gene sequence: CDR1 SGHDT, CDR2 YYEEEE. Trimming removed 7 bases from V and 10 bases from J, with 12 bases in between. The CDR3 totals 11 residues. The CDR3 DNA sequence: TGTGCCAGCGGGTGGGCGACAGAGCAGTTCTTC. This sequence encodes CASGWATEQFF.

This chain links TRBV5-1 with TRBJ1-1; unclear D gene. The CDR3 spans 14 residues. Trimming pared 4 bases from V and 3 bases from J, leaving 13 bases between. Germline assignment: CDR1 SGHRS and CDR2 YFSETQ. CDR3 bases: TGCGCCAGCAGCCCGAGGGCCGGGGACACTGAAGCTTTCTTT. Protein: CASSPRAGDTEAFF. The full variable domain, its missing parts supplied by reference TRBV5-1 and TRBJ1-1, is KAGVTQTPRYLIKTRGQQVTLSCSPISGHRSVSWYQQTPGQGLQFLFEYFSETQRNKGNFPGRFSGRQFSNSRSEMNVSTLELGDSALYLCASSPRAGDTEAFFGQGTRLTVV.

The sample holds a few counts of this clonotype. The chain links TRBV6-2 or TRBV6-3 to TRBJ1-1; perhaps TRBD1 as D (5 bases). Germline loops: CDR1 MNHEY, CDR2 SVGEGT. The V end lost 5 bases, the J end lost 0 bases, and 19 bases lay between the germline ends. The CDR3 length is 17 residues. This CDR3 reads CASSHTEKGTVNTEAFF. The CDR3, as DNA: TGTGCCAGCAGTCACACAGAGAAAGGGACGGTGAACACTGAAGCTTTCTTT.

The chain carries TRBV27 and TRBJ1-5, with a possible D match to TRBD1 (6 bases). Germline V gene sequence: CDR1 MNHEY, CDR2 SMNVEV (reference sequence). V lost 8 bases, J lost 7 bases, and 18 bases lay in between. The CDR3 consists of 14 residues. The CDR3 DNA reads TGTGCCAGCCAAAAAGGGGGGGCCGGACAGCCCCAGCATTTT. Protein product: CASQKGGAGQPQHF.

This clonotype showed up just a few times. The chain is built from TRBV29-1 and TRBJ1-5; D unclear. Looked up from germline, CDR1 is SQVTM and CDR2 is ANQGSEA. CDR3 length equals 11 residues. Deletions cut 4 bases from V and 5 bases from J, with 6 bases between. Written as DNA, the CDR3 is TGCAGCGTTGGGGGTGATCAGCCCCAGCATTTT. This codes for CSVGGDQPQHF. The full variable domain, rest sourced from reference TRBV29-1 and TRBJ1-5, is SAVISQKPSRDICQRGTSLTIQCQVDSQVTMMFWYRQQPGQSLTLIATANQGSEATYESGFVIDKFPISRPNLTFSTLTVSNMSPEDSSIYLCSVGGDQPQHFGDGTRLSIL.

This clonotype was seen a few times. This sequence joins TRBV3-1 and TRBJ2-3, with 8 nucleotides matching TRBD2. The CDR3 spans 16 residues. CDR1 and CDR2 from the germline V gene are LGHDT and YNNKEL (reference sequence). V was pared by 4 bases and J by 3 bases, with 9 bases of the junction left unmatched. The CDR3 sequence: CASSRASSGRTDTQYF. The CDR3 DNA sequence: TGTGCCAGCAGCCGCGCGTCCAGCGGGAGAACAGATACGCAGTATTTT.